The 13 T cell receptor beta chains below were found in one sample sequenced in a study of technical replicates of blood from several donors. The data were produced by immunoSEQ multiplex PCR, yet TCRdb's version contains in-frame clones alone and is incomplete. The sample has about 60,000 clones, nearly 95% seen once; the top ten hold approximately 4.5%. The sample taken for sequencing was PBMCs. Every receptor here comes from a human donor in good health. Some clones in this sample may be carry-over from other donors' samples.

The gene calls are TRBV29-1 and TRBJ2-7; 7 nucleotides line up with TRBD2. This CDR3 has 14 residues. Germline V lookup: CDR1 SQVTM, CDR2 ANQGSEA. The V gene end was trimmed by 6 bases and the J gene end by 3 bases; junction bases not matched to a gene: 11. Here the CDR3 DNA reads TGCAGCGTACAGAGGGCTAGCGGACACTACGAGCAGTACTTC. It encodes CSVQRASGHYEQYF.

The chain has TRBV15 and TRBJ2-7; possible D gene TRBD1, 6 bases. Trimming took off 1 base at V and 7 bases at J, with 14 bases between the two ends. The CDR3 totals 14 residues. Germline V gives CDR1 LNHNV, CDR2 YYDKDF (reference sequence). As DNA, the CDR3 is TGTGCCACCAGCAGAGTCGACAGGAAGGAAGAGCAGTACTTC. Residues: CATSRVDRKEEQYF.

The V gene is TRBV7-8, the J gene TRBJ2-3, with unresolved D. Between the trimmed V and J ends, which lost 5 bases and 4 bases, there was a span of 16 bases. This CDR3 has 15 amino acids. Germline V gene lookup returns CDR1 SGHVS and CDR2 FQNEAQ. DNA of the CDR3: TGTGCCAGCAGCCCACGGGTCCCACGGCCAGATACGCAGTATTTT. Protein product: CASSPRVPRPDTQYF.

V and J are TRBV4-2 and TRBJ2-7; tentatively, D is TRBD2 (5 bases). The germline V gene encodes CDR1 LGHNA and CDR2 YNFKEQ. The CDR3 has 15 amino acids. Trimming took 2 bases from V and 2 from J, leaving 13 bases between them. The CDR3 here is CASSQSGIPTYEQYF. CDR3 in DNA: TGTGCCAGCAGCCAATCCGGGATTCCTACCTACGAGCAGTACTTC.

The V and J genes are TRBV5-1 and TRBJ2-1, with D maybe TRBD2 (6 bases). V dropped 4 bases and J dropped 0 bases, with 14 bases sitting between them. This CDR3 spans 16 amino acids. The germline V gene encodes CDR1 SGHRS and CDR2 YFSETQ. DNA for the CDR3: TGCGCCAGCAGCCCTGAACGGGGGAGCTCCTACAATGAGCAGTTCTTC. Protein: CASSPERGSSYNEQFF. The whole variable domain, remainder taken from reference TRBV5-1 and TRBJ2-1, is KAGVTQTPRYLIKTRGQQVTLSCSPISGHRSVSWYQQTPGQGLQFLFEYFSETQRNKGNFPGRFSGRQFSNSRSEMNVSTLELGDSALYLCASSPERGSSYNEQFFGPGTRLTVL.

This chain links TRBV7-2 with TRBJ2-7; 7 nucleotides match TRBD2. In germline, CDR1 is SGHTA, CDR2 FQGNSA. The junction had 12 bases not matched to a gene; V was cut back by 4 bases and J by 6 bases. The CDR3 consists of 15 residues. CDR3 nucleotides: TGTGCCAGCAGCTCCACCGGGACTATTAGCTTCGAGCAGTACTTC. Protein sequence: CASSSTGTISFEQYF.

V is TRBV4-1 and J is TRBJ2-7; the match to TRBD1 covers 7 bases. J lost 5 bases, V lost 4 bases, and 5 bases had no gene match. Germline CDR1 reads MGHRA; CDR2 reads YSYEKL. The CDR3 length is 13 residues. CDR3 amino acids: CASSLVTGDEQYF. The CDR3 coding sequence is TGCGCCAGCAGCCTTGTCACAGGGGACGAGCAGTACTTC.

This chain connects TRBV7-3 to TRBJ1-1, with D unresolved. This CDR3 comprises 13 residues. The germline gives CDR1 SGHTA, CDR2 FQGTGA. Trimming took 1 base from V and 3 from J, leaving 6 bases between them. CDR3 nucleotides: TGTGCCAGCAGCTTAAGACGGGACACTGAAGCTTTCTTT. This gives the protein CASSLRRDTEAFF.

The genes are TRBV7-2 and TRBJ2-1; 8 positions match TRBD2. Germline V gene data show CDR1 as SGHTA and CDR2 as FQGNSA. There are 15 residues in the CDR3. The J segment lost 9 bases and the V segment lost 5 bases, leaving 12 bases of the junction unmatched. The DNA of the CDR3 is TGTGCCAGCAGCGCAACTAGCGGTTACGGTGGTGAGCAGTTCTTC. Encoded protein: CASSATSGYGGEQFF. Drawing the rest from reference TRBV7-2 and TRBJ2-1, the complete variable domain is GAGVSQSPSNKVTEKGKDVELRCDPISGHTALYWYRQSLGQGLEFLIYFQGNSAPDKSGLPSDRFSAERTGGSVSTLTIQRTQQEDSAVYLCASSATSGYGGEQFFGPGTRLTVL.

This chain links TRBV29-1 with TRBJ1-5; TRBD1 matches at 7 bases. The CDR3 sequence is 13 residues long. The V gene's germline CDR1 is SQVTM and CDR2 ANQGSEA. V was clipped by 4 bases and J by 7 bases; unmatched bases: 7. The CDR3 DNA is TGCAGCGTTGTAACAGGGGTAGAGCAGCCCCAGCATTTT. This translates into CSVVTGVEQPQHF. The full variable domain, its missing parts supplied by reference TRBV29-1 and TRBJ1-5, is SAVISQKPSRDICQRGTSLTIQCQVDSQVTMMFWYRQQPGQSLTLIATANQGSEATYESGFVIDKFPISRPNLTFSTLTVSNMSPEDSSIYLCSVVTGVEQPQHFGDGTRLSIL.

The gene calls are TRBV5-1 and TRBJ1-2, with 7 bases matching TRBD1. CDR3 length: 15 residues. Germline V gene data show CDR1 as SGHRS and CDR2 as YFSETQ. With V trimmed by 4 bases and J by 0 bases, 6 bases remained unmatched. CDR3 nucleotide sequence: TGCGCCAGCAGCCGAGGGACAGAATCTAACTATGGCTACACCTTC. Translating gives CASSRGTESNYGYTF.

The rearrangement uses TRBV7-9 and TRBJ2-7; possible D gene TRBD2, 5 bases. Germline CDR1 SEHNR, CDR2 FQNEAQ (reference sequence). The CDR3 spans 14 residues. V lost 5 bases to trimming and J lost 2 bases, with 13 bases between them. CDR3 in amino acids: CASSLRGITYEQYF. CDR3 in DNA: TGTGCCAGCAGCCTCCGGGGTATTACCTACGAGCAGTACTTC.

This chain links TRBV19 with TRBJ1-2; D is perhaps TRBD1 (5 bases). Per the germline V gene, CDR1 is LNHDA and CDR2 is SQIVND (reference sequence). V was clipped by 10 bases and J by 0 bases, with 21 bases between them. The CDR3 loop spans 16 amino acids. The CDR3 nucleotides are TGTGCCACCAACAACCCCCGGACATCAGCTAACTATGGCTACACCTTC. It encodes CATNNPRTSANYGYTF.